This T cell receptor (beta chain) comes out of a study of blood T cells in healthy people across ages. Peripheral blood from each donor was collected in a volume of roughly 9.8 milliliters. Then a second PCR, running roughly 7 to 11 cycles, was carried out with a sample-barcoded 5' primer and a J-beta primer mix. TCRdb passed the 5' RACE reads through MiXCR, listing each CDR3 protein once. The sample has roughly 2 million distinct CDR3 sequences; 49% are singletons. Material for sequencing was blood. The sequence derives from a middle-aged woman in good health.

The DNA for the CDR3 is TGTGCCAGCAGTTACGACTTGGAGGGGGGGAACAATGAGCAGTTCTTC. As protein: CASSYDLEGGNNEQFF. The chain joins TRBV6-5 to TRBJ2-1, with a weak D call TRBD2 (7 bases). Germline V CDR1 and CDR2: MNHEY, SVGAGI. The CDR3 covers 16 residues. With 2 bases removed from V and 5 bases from J, the gap between germline ends came to 16 bases.